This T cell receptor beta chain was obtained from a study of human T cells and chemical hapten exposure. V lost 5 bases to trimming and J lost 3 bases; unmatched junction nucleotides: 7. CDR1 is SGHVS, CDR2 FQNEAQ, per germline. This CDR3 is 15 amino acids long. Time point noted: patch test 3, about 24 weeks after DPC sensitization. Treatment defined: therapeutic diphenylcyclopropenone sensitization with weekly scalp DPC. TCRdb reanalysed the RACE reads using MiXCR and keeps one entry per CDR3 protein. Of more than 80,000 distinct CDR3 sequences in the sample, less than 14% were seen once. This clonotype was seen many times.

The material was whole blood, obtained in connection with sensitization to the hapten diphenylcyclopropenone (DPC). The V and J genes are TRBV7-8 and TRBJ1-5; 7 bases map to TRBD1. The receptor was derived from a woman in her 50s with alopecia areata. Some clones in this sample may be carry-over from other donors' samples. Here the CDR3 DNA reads TGTGCCAGCAGCCCGTCGGGACAGATCAATCAGCCCCAGCATTTT. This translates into CASSPSGQINQPQHF.